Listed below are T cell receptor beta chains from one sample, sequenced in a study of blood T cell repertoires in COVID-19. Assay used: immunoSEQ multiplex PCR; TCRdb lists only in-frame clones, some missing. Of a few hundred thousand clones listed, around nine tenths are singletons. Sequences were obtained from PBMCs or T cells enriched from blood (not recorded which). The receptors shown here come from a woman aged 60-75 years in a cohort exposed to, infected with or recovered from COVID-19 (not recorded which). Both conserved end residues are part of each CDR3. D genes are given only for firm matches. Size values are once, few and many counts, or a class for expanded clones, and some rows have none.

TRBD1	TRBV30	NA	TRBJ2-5	CAWSGQGQETQYF	TGTGCCTGGAGTGGACAGGGCCAAGAGACCCAGTACTTC
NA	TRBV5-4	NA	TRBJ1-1	CASSLAGDHTEAFF	TGTGCCAGCAGCTTAGCAGGGGACCACACTGAAGCTTTCTTT
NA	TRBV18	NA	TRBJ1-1	CASSPQGEAFF	TGTGCCAGCTCACCCCAGGGTGAAGCTTTCTTT
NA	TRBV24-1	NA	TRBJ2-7	CATSDFGRQGRYEQYF	TGTGCCACCAGTGATTTCGGGAGACAGGGAAGATACGAGCAGTACTTC
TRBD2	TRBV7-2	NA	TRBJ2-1	CASSLSGRIHNEQFF	TGTGCCAGCAGCTTATCCGGGAGGATACACAATGAGCAGTTCTTC
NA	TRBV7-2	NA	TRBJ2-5	CASTPRGWVGETQYF	TGTGCCAGCACCCCCCGGGGTTGGGTCGGAGAGACCCAGTACTTC
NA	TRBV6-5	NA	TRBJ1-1	CASGVKVRGTEAFF	TGTGCCAGCGGCGTTAAGGTGCGGGGCACTGAAGCTTTCTTT
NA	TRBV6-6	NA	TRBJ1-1	CASSGQQGLNTEAFF	TGTGCCAGCAGTGGACAACAGGGTTTGAACACTGAAGCTTTCTTT
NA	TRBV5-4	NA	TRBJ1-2	CASSLARINYGYTF	TGTGCCAGCAGCTTGGCCAGGATCAACTATGGCTACACCTTC
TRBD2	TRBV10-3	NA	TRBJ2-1	CAISATSGTYNEQFF	TGTGCCATCAGTGCAACTAGCGGTACCTACAATGAGCAGTTCTTC
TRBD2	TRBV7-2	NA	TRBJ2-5	CASSLVVAGGRQTQYF	TGTGCCAGCAGCTTGGTTGTAGCGGGAGGGCGGCAGACCCAGTACTTC
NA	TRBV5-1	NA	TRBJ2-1	CASSLASGNEQFF	TGCGCCAGCAGCTTGGCCAGCGGGAATGAGCAGTTCTTC
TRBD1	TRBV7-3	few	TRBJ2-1	CASSLFGTANNEQFF	TGTGCCAGCAGCTTATTCGGGACAGCCAACAATGAGCAGTTCTTC
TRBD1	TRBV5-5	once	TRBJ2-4	CASSSITGDLAKNIQYF	TGTGCCAGCAGCTCAATTACAGGGGACCTAGCCAAAAACATTCAGTACTTC
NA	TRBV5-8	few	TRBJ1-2	CASSGGVRYGYTF	TGTGCCAGCAGCGGGGGCGTCCGATATGGCTACACCTTC
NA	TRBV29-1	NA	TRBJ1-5	CSVGEGGQPQHF	TGCAGCGTTGGTGAAGGAGGGCAGCCCCAGCATTTT
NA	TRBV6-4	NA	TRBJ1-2	CASSDLSLRGLYGYTF	TGTGCCAGCAGTGACCTTTCCTTGAGAGGACTGTATGGCTACACCTTC